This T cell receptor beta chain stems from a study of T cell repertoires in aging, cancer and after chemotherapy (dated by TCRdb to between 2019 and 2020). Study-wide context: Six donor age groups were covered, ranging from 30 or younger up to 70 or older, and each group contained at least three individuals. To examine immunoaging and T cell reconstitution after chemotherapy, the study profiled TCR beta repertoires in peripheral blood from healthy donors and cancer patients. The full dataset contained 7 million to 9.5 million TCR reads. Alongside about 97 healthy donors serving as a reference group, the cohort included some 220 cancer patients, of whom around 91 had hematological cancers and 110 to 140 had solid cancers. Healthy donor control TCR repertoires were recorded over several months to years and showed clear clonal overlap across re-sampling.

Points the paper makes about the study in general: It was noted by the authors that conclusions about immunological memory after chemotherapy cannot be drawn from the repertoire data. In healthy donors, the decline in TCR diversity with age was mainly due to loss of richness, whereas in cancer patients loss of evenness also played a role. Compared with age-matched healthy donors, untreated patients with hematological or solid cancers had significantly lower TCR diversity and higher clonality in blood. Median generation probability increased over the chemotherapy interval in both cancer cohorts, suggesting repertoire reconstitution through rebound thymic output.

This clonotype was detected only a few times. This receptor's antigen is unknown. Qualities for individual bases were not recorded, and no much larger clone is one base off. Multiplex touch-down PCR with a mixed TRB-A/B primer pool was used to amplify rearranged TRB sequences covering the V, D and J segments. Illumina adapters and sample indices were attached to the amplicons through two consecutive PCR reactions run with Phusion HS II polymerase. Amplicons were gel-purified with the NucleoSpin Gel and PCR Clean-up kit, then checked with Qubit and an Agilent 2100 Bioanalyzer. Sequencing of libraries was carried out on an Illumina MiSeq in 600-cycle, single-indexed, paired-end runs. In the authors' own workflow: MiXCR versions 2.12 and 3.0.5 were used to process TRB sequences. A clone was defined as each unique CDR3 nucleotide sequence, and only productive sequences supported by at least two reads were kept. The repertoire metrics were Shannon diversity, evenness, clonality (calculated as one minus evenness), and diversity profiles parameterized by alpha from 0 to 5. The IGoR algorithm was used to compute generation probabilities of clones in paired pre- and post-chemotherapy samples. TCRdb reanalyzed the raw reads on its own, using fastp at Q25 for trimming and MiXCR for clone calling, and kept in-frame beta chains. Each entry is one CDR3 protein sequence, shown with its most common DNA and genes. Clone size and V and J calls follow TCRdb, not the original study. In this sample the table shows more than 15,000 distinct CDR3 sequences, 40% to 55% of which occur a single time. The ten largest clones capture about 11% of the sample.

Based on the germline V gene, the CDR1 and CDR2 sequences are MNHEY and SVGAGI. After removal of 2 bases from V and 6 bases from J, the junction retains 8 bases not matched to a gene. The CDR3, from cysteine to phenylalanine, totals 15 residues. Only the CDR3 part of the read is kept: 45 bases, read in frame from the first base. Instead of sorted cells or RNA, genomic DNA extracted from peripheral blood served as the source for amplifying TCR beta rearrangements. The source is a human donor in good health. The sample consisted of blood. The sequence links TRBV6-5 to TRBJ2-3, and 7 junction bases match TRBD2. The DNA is TGTGCCAGCAGTTACACCGGACTAGGTGTGGATACGCAGTATTTT. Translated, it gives CASSYTGLGVDTQYF.